This T cell receptor beta chain was recovered during a study of blood T cell repertoires in COVID-19. For the study at large: Sample material is recorded as cDNA or gDNA derived from T cells, B-cell-depleted T cells, or PBMCs.

Germline V lookup: CDR1 SGHNT, CDR2 YYREEE (reference sequence). The CDR3 spans 16 residues. After removal of 4 bases from V and 3 bases from J, the junction contained 5 bases not matched to a gene. Original data processing: It was from reference gene primer amplification that nucleated cell counts were estimated. Sequencing was performed with immunoSEQ multiplex PCR; in TCRdb, only in-frame clones are kept and a portion is missing. V and J calls and clone size are copied from that table; D and trimming were computed from the DNA. The data contain 200,000 to 300,000 clones, around nine tenths of them seen just once; the ten biggest clones take up just under 2%.

The sample was peripheral blood. The rearrangement links TRBV5-4 to TRBJ1-4, with 11 positions matching TRBD1. The clonotype comes from a young man with active or convalescent COVID-19. The CDR3 here is CASSPGQGASNEKLFF. The CDR3 DNA reads as TGTGCCAGCAGCCCCGGACAGGGGGCCTCTAATGAAAAACTGTTTTTT. Looking up the rest from reference TRBV5-4 and TRBJ1-4 gives the full variable domain: ETGVTQSPTHLIKTRGQQVTLRCSSQSGHNTVSWYQQALGQGPQFIFQYYREEENGRGNFPPRFSGLQFPNYSSELNVNALELDDSALYLCASSPGQGASNEKLFFGSGTQLSVL.